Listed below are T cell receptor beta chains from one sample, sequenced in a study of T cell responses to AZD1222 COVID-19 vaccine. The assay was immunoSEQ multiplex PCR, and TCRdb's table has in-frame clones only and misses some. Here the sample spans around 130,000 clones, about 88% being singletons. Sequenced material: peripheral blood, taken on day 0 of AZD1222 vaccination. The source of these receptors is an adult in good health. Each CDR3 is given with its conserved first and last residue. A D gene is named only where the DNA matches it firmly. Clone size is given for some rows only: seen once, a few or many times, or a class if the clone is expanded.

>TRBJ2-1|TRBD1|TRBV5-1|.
TGCGCCAGCAAAAAAAGGCCCCGGCAGGGGGAACATGATGAGCAGTTCTTC
CASKKRPRQGEHDEQFF
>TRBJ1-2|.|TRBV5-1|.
TGCGCCAGCAGCTCCCGGGGGAGTCCAGGACAGACCTCCTTTAACTATGGCTACACCTTC
CASSSRGSPGQTSFNYGYTF
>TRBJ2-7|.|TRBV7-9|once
TGTGCCAGCAGGTTAGGGCAGGGTCATTCCTACGAGCAGTACTTC
CASRLGQGHSYEQYF
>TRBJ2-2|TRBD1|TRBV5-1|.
TGCGCCAGCAGCTTGGCCGGGACAGCGAACACCGGGGAGCTGTTTTTT
CASSLAGTANTGELFF
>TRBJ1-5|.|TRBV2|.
TGTGCCAGCAGTGAAACGGGTCAGCCCCAGCATTTT
CASSETGQPQHF
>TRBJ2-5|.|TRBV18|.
TGTGCCAGCTCACCACCGAACGACTATAATGCGGAGGCCCAGTACTTC
CASSPPNDYNAEAQYF
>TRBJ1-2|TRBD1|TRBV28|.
TGTGCCAGCAGTCACCACGGGACAGGGGCTGGCTACACCTTC
CASSHHGTGAGYTF
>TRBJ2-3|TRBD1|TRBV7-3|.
TGTGCCAGCAGCTTAGGTCAAGGGGGCCCGCAGTATTTT
CASSLGQGGPQYF
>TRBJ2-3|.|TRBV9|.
TGTGCCAGCAGACCACTAGGGACCCTGACTACAGATACGCAGTATTTT
CASRPLGTLTTDTQYF
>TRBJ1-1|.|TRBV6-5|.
TGTGCCAGCAGTTACGCGGGGGCAGGCACCACTGAAGCTTTCTTT
CASSYAGAGTTEAFF
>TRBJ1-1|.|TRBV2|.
TGTGCCAGCAGTGAAAGGCTCGTAGCTTTCTTT
CASSERLVAFF
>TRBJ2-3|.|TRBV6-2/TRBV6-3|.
TGTGCCAGCAGTTACTCGAGACCCACCCTGGGTTGGGATACGCAGTATTTT
CASSYSRPTLGWDTQYF
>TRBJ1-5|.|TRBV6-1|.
TGTGCCAGCAGTGAAGCTTCTCTGACCCAGCATTTT
CASSEASLTQHF
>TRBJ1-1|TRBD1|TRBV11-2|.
TGTGCCAGCAGCCGGCGGACCGGGACAGGATTTGAAGCTTTCTTT
CASSRRTGTGFEAFF
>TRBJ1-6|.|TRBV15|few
TGTGCCACCAGCAGAGGGGACACGTCCAATTCACCCCTCCACTTT
CATSRGDTSNSPLHF
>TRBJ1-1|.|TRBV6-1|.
TGTGCCAGCAGTGCCAGGGGAAGAGGGGATGACACTGAAGCTTTCTTT
CASSARGRGDDTEAFF
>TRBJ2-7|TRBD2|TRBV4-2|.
TGTGCCAGCAGCCAACTAGCGGATAGCTCCTACGAGCAGTACTTC
CASSQLADSSYEQYF
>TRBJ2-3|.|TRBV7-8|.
TGTGCCAGCAGCTCGGGACGGACTAGCACAGATACGCAGTATTTT
CASSSGRTSTDTQYF
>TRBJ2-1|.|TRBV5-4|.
TGTGCCAGCAGCTTGGGGGAAGGTGGGGGAGGTAAAAATGAGCAGTTCTTC
CASSLGEGGGGKNEQFF
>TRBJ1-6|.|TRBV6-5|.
TGTGCCAGCACCCCCTCTCAGTATAATTCACCCCTCCACTTT
CASTPSQYNSPLHF
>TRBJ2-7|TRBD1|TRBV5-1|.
TGCGCCAGCAGCTTGGGGACAGGGGTCTACGAGCAGTACTTC
CASSLGTGVYEQYF
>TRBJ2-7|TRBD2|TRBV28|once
TGTGCCAGCAACCCCGGGACTAGCGGCTCCTACGAGCAGTACTTC
CASNPGTSGSYEQYF
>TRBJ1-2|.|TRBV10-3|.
TGTGCCATCAGTGCTTCAGGGGCCTATGGCTACACCTTC
CAISASGAYGYTF
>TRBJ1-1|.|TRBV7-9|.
TGTGCCAGCAGCTTAATGACAGGCTCGAACACTGAAGCTTTCTTT
CASSLMTGSNTEAFF
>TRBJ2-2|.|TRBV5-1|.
TGCGCCAGCAGCGACGGGACAACGAACACCGGGGAGCTGTTTTTT
CASSDGTTNTGELFF
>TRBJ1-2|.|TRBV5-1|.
TGCGCCAGCAGCTTGGTTGGATCGGGCTACACCTTC
CASSLVGSGYTF
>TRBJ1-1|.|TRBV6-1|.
TGTGCCAGCAGTGAAAAGTCTCTCCCAGAGTCCGTTCCCACTGAAGCTTTCTTT
CASSEKSLPESVPTEAFF
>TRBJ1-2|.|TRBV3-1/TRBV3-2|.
TGTGCCAGCAGCTTTGGACACAATGGGGATGGCTACACCTTC
CASSFGHNGDGYTF
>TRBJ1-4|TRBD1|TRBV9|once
TGTGCCAGCAGCGTAGAGGGGACAGGGGCTGAAAAACTGTTTTTT
CASSVEGTGAEKLFF
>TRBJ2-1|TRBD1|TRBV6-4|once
TGTGCCAGCAGTGGCTCAGCGACAGGGAGTTATAATGAGCAGTTCTTC
CASSGSATGSYNEQFF
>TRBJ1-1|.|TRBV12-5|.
TGTGCTAGTGGCCATATTCAGGGCACTGAAGCTTTCTTT
CASGHIQGTEAFF
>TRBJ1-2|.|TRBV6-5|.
TGTGCCAGCACCCCGCGGACCCCGGAGGTCTATGGCTACACCTTC
CASTPRTPEVYGYTF
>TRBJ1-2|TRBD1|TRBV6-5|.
TGTGCCAGCAGCTACGGGGGACAGTTTTACTATGGCTACACCTTC
CASSYGGQFYYGYTF
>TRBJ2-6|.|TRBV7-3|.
TGTGCCAGCAGCTTATTGGCTGGTGGGGCCAACGTCCTGACTTTC
CASSLLAGGANVLTF
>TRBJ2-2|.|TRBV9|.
TGTGCCAGCAGCCGAGACGGACCGAACACCGGGGAGCTGTTTTTT
CASSRDGPNTGELFF
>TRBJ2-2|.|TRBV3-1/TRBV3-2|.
TGTGCCAGCAGCCGGTCCTTCGCCGGGGAGCTGTTTTTT
CASSRSFAGELFF
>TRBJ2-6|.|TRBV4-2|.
TGTGCCAGCAGCCAAGAAGGGGGGGAGGCCAACGTCCTGACTTTC
CASSQEGGEANVLTF
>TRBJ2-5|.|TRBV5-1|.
TGCGCCAGCAGCTTGTGGCAGGGCCAAGAGACCCAGTACTTC
CASSLWQGQETQYF
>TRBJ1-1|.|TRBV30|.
TGTGCCTGTGACACACAAATGAACACTGAAGCTTTCTTT
CACDTQMNTEAFF
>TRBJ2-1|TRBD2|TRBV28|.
TGTGCCAGCAGACGAGCTAGCGGGAGGGCCTCTGTAATCTCCTACAATGAGCAGTTCTTC
CASRRASGRASVISYNEQFF
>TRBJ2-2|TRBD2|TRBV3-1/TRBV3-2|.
TGTGCCAGCAGCCATATCGGGAGCGGGACGAACACCGGGGAGCTGTTTTTT
CASSHIGSGTNTGELFF
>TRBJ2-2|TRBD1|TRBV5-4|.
TGTGCCAGCAGCTGGACAGGGGAGCGACCCGGGGAGCTGTTTTTT
CASSWTGERPGELFF
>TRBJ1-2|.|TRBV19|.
TGTGCCAGTACCCTTGACAGGCTATATGGCTACACCTTC
CASTLDRLYGYTF
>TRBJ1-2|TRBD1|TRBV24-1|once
TGTGCCACCAGTGACGAGGGGGCCAAATACACCTTC
CATSDEGAKYTF
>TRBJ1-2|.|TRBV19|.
TGTGCCAGTAGTATAGATTACCGACTCTATGGCTACACCTTC
CASSIDYRLYGYTF
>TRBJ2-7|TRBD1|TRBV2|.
TGTGCCACCCTAGGACAGGGCGGACCCTACGAGCAGTACTTC
CATLGQGGPYEQYF
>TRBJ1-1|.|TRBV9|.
TGTGCCAGCAGCGTAGCCGGGTTGAACACTGAAGCTTTCTTT
CASSVAGLNTEAFF
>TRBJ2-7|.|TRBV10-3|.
TGTGCCATCAGCGGCGGAAACTCCTACGAGCAGTACTTC
CAISGGNSYEQYF
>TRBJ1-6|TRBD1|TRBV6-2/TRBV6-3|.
TGTGCCAGCAGTTTCCCCCGGGACAGTATAATCGGGTCACCCCTCCACTTT
CASSFPRDSIIGSPLHF
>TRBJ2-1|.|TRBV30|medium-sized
TGTGCCTGGAGTGTATTGGGGGACAATGAGCAGTTCTTC
CAWSVLGDNEQFF
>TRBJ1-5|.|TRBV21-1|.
TGTGCCAGCAGCAAAGACGCCGAGAGCAATCAGCCCCAGCATTTT
CASSKDAESNQPQHF
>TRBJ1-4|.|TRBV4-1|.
TGCGCCAGCAGCCAAGTTGGGGAGCTTAATGAAAAACTGTTTTTT
CASSQVGELNEKLFF
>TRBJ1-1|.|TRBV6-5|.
TGTGCCAGCAGTCCACAGGGCGATGCTTTCTTT
CASSPQGDAFF
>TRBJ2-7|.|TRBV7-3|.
TGTGCCAGCAGCTTACACGAGGGGCTCGAGCAGTACTTC
CASSLHEGLEQYF
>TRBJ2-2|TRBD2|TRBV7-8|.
TGTGCCAGCAGTAGCGGGAGGACCGGGGAGCTGTTTTTT
CASSSGRTGELFF